The 8 T cell receptor beta chains below were found in one sample sequenced in a study of T cells in Graves' hyperthyroidism and ophthalmopathy. Amplified TCR beta CDR3 regions derived from RNA transcripts. The TCR CDR3 first-round RT-PCR relied on the HTBI primer set. Each CDR3 protein gets one entry after TCRdb re-called the multiplex PCR reads with MiXCR. The table records a few hundred thousand distinct CDR3 sequences, about an eighth of them present only once. Sequenced input: blood. These receptors all stem from a woman aged 35 to 49 with Graves' ophthalmopathy.

This clonotype was found many times. The rearrangement uses TRBV4-1 and TRBJ2-3; D unclear. The germline CDR1 and CDR2 sequences are MGHRA and YSYEKL. V lost 0 bases to trimming and J lost 2 bases, with 18 bases between them. The CDR3 covers 18 residues. The CDR3 nucleotides read TGCGCCAGCAGCCAAGAATCGGTACACCGAAGAATCACAGATACGCAGTATTTT. This translates into CASSQESVHRRITDTQYF.

This clonotype came up many times. CDR3 sequence (DNA): TGTGCCAGCAGTTACCCCAGGGGGAGGGCCTATGAGCAGTTCTTC. This encodes CASSYPRGRAYEQFF. The chain uses TRBV6-6 and TRBJ2-1, with D possibly being TRBD1 or TRBD2 (7 bases each). The CDR3 consists of 15 residues. The V end was cut by 2 bases, the J end by 8 bases, with 16 bases between. Germline CDR1 MNHNY, CDR2 SVGAGI (reference sequence).

This clonotype was seen more than once but under ten times. The rearrangement uses TRBV7-9 and TRBJ1-2; 11 nucleotides line up with TRBD1. Germline V lookup: CDR1 SEHNR, CDR2 FQNEAQ (reference sequence). After removal of 5 bases from V and 7 bases from J, the junction contained 6 bases not matched to a gene. The CDR3 totals 14 residues. The CDR3 DNA sequence: TGTGCCAGCAGCCGGGACAGGGGGGAACGTGGCTACACCTTC. It yields the protein CASSRDRGERGYTF.

This clonotype has a count of ten or more. The chain has TRBV28 and TRBJ2-7; D is unclear. There are 12 residues in the CDR3. Deletions cut 2 bases from V and 4 bases from J, with 6 bases between. The germline CDR1 and CDR2 sequences are MDHEN and SYDVKM. CDR3 in DNA: TGTGCCAGCAGTTTAATCTCTTACGAGCAGTACTTC. This sequence encodes CASSLISYEQYF.

Concerning this clonotype itself: A clone one base away is much larger, so this may be a read error. The chain is built from TRBV6-2 or TRBV6-3 and TRBJ1-1; D remains ambiguous. V was trimmed by 5 bases and J by 2 bases, leaving 12 bases between them. This CDR3 has 14 amino acids. Germline assignment: CDR1 MNHEY and CDR2 SVGEGT. This chain's CDR3 is CASSAARQNTEAFF. The CDR3 DNA is TGTGCCAGCAGTGCGGCCAGACAAAACACTGAAGCTTTCTTT.

This clonotype has at least ten counts. This chain connects TRBV2 to TRBJ2-1; perhaps TRBD2 as D (7 bases). This CDR3 has 16 residues. V was clipped by 6 bases and J by 5 bases, with 20 bases between them. Germline assignment: CDR1 SNHLY and CDR2 FYNNEI. The CDR3 bases are TGTGCCAGCAGCAATCTCAGGGGAGGGGGACACAATGAGCAGTTCTTC. As protein: CASSNLRGGGHNEQFF.

This clonotype occurred many times. V gene TRBV5-5 combines with J gene TRBJ2-1; 10 nucleotides agree with TRBD1. The CDR3 runs to 17 residues. Trimming took 5 bases from V and 0 from J; bases not matched to a gene: 8. CDR1 and CDR2 (germline): SGHKS, YYEKEE (reference sequence). The CDR3 coding sequence is TGTGCCAGCAGTTACGACAGGGGGCTGAGCTCCTACAATGAGCAGTTCTTC. Residues: CASSYDRGLSSYNEQFF.

This clonotype was seen a handful of times. The chain has TRBV10-3 and TRBJ2-7; 11 bases align to TRBD2. V shed 6 bases, J shed 3 bases, and the junction held 4 bases outside the gene matches. This CDR3 has 14 residues. Germline V gene sequence: CDR1 ENHRY, CDR2 SYGVKD. CDR3 DNA sequence: TGTGCCATCAGGGCTAGCGGGGGGCACTACGAGCAGTACTTC. It specifies CAIRASGGHYEQYF.